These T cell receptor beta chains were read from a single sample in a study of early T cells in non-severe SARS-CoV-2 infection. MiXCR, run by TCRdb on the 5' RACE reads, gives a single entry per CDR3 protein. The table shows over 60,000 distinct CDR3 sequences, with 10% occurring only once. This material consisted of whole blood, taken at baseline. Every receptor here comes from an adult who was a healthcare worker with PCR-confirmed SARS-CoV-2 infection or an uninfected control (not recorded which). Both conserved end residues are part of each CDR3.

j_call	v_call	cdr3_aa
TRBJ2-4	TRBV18	CASSPSEAEVKNIQYF
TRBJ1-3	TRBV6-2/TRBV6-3	CASREQASGNTIYF
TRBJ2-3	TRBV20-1	CSARQGQSRTDTQYF
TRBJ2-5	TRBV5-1	CASSLGPGRILQETQYF
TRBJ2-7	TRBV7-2	CASSSPGSSIRQYF
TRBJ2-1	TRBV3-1	CASSLENEQFF
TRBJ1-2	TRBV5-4	CASSLQGAGYGYTF
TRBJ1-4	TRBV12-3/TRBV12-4	CASSTFGQGPNEKLFF
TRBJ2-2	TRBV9	CASHPDLRGNTGELFF
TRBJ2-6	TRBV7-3	CASSASGTVAISGANVLTF
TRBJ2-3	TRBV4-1	CASSQETDGADTQYF
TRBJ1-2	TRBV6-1	CATRTGGQWPNYGYTF
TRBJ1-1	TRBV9	CASSVVGGGSSEAFF
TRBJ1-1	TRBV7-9	CASSLDLEAFF
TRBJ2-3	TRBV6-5	CASSYSAGSTDTQYF
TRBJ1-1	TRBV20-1	CSASRTGMNTEAFF
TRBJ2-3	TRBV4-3	CASSPVAGATDTQYF
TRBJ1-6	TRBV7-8	CASSRKEGFSPLHF
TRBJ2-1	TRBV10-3	CAISDPDRAPYNEQFF
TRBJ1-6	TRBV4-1	CASSQDRGVRNSPLHF